The clone carrying this TCR beta chain was detected only once. The data were obtained in a study of blood T cell repertoires in COVID-19. The age range of participants was about 18 to 89 years, with residence in about 25 US areas. Resolution of symptoms, clearance, or two negative PCRs was present in recovered Cohort 3 donors. With 6 bases removed from V and 1 base from J, the gap between germline ends came to 12 bases. The CDR3 is 14 amino acids. The germline gives CDR1 KGHSH, CDR2 LQKENI. Authors' analysis steps: Reference gene primer amplification gave nucleated cell count estimates. Sequenced by immunoSEQ multiplex PCR; TCRdb stores in-frame clones only, minus some. That table is the source of V, J and clone size, and D and trimming were worked out from the DNA. The sample shows 220,000 or so clones, roughly 89% of them seen only once.

The sequence was obtained from a woman in her forties who had recovered from COVID-19. J is TRBJ1-1 and V is TRBV18; TRBD1 is a possible D gene (6 bases). Input material: PBMCs or T cells enriched from blood (not recorded which). The DNA of the CDR3 is TGTGCCAGCTCGGCTCAGGGACAGAACACTGAAGCTTTCTTT. Translation gives CASSAQGQNTEAFF.